This TCR beta chain was identified in a study of OX40 agonist ivuxolimab in advanced cancers. Study summary: Each patient was given ivuxolimab into a vein every 2 weeks, at 0.01 to 10 mg/kg. The study reported partial responses in three patients: one hepatocellular carcinoma, two cutaneous melanoma.

Anyone with autoimmune disease history or systemic immunosuppression was excluded. Germline CDR1 and CDR2: SGDLS and YYNGEE. CDR3 length: 15 amino acids. V was cut by 2 bases and J by 0 bases, with 10 bases left in between. With respect to this clone: The antigen is unknown.

Study observations and caveats: By week 6 at 0.1 to 3.0 mg/kg, blood CD4+ and CD8+ T cells had expanded clonally.

Repertoires were generated with immunoSEQ multiplex PCR, while TCRdb's copy carries only in-frame clones and drops some. The sample consists of roughly 50,000 clones, 80% to 85% of them appearing once. This chain joins TRBV9 and TRBJ2-3, with D unclear. This clonotype was sampled from an adult with an advanced solid tumor such as melanoma, head and neck, liver or kidney cancer. The specimen comprised CD4+ or CD8+ T cells sorted from blood, sampled in a trial of the OX40 agonist ivuxolimab. The chain's CDR3 is CASSVFAASTDTQYF. The CDR3 DNA reads as TGTGCCAGCAGCGTTTTCGCGGCTAGCACAGATACGCAGTATTTT.